This T cell receptor beta chain was recorded in a study of beta chain features in type 1 diabetes. As for the study in general: Sorted cells examined across all samples numbered more than 100 million. Study-level findings and limits: Shorter TCRB CDR3s, moderately but significantly so, were found in Type 1 diabetes patients in all four CD4+ subsets. Healthy donors had naive, central memory and Treg TCRB repertoires that appeared less similar than those seen among patients.

Sorting based on CD45RO/CCR7/CD25/CD127/CD95/CD27 separated CD4+ naive, central memory, regulatory and stem cell-like memory cells. This clone was seen a few times. What it binds is unknown. Of the isolated RNA, all was reverse transcribed, and so the sequenced material was expressed TCRB transcripts. Profiling relied on immunoSEQ multiplex PCR, and the TCRdb table lists in-frame clones only, not all of them. The table lists a few hundred thousand clones, 14% of them singletons. This receptor was taken from a man under 40 with type 1 diabetes. Sequencing was carried out using naive CD4+ T cells from blood.

Here the CDR3 reads CASSKTGSQSYEQYF. The CDR3 DNA reads TGTGCCAGCAGTAAGACAGGGTCACAGTCCTACGAGCAGTACTTC. The chain recombines TRBV2 with TRBJ2-7; 7 positions agree with TRBD1. The length of the CDR3 is 15 residues. The junction had 8 bases not matched to a gene; V was cut back by 5 bases and J by 1 base. Germline V gene data show CDR1 as SNHLY and CDR2 as FYNNEI. The full variable domain, in which reference TRBV2 and TRBJ2-7 provide the parts outside the CDR3, is EPEVTQTPSHQVTQMGQEVILRCVPISNHLYFYWYRQILGQKVEFLVSFYNNEISEKSEIFDDQFSVERPDGSNFTLKIRSTKLEDSAMYFCASSKTGSQSYEQYFGPGTRLTVT.